These 15 T cell receptor beta chains were all obtained from the same sample, sequenced in a study of early T cells in non-severe SARS-CoV-2 infection. One entry per CDR3 protein, called by TCRdb with MiXCR from the 5' RACE reads. This sample has about 100,000 distinct CDR3 sequences; about an eighth occur once, and the top ten carry 3.1%. Material for sequencing was whole blood. These receptor sequences come from an adult who was a healthcare worker with PCR-confirmed SARS-CoV-2 infection or an uninfected control (not recorded which).

Only a few counts were recorded for this clonotype. The J gene is TRBJ1-6, the V gene TRBV11-2; 7 nucleotides match TRBD1. Germline CDR1 and CDR2: SGHAT and FQNNGV. Trimming took 5 bases from V and 13 from J; bases not matched to a gene: 8. The CDR3 has 13 residues. CDR3: CASSPGQVSPLHF. The CDR3 DNA follows: TGTGCCAGCAGCCCCGGACAGGTCTCCCCCCTCCACTTT.

This clonotype was detected ten times or more. V is TRBV6-6 and J is TRBJ2-3; 12 nucleotides align to TRBD2. V shed 5 bases and J 1 base; nucleotides not matched to a gene: 22. In germline, CDR1 is MNHNY, CDR2 SVGAGI (reference sequence). The CDR3 is made up of 22 amino acids. This CDR3 reads CASSPGTGWTSGILRGTDTQYF. The CDR3 DNA follows: TGTGCCAGCAGTCCCGGGACAGGATGGACTAGCGGGATCCTCCGGGGCACAGATACGCAGTATTTT.

Only a few counts were recorded for this clonotype. The gene calls are TRBV5-1 and TRBJ2-7; D gene unclear. The germline V gene has CDR1 SGHRS and CDR2 YFSETQ. Trimming stripped 6 bases from V and 5 bases from J, with 12 bases between. This CDR3 comprises 12 residues. The CDR3 nucleotides are TGCGCCAGCACCTCTCTTGACCACGAGCAGTACTTC. Protein sequence: CASTSLDHEQYF.

This clonotype was counted many times. The chain combines TRBV6-1 with TRBJ2-1; D remains unclear. Germline lookup yields CDR1 MNHNS and CDR2 SASEGT. The V end lost 7 bases, the J end lost 5 bases, and 9 bases lay between the germline ends. This CDR3 comprises 12 residues. The chain's CDR3 is CASIPSNNEQFF. CDR3 nucleotides: TGTGCCAGCATCCCGTCAAACAATGAGCAGTTCTTC.

The rearrangement joins TRBV12-3 or TRBV12-4 to TRBJ1-5; 7 bases line up with TRBD1. Trimming took 6 bases from V and 2 from J; bases not matched to a gene: 4. The CDR3 totals 14 residues. The CDR3 coding sequence is TGTGCCAGCAGACAGGGGCCTCGCAATCAGCCCCAGCATTTT. It specifies CASRQGPRNQPQHF.

This clonotype was seen a handful of times. This sequence joins TRBV20-1 and TRBJ2-7; TRBD1 might be the D (6 bases). V lost 5 bases and J 0 bases, leaving 20 bases between the germline ends. The CDR3 is made up of 16 amino acids. The V gene's germline CDR1 is DFQATT and CDR2 SNEGSKA (reference sequence). The CDR3 is CSAFGDTQGFSYEQYF. CDR3 bases: TGCAGTGCTTTTGGGGATACACAGGGATTCTCCTACGAGCAGTACTTC.

This clonotype was recorded at least ten times. The genes are TRBV6-5 and TRBJ2-5; maybe TRBD1 (5 bases). The CDR3 consists of 15 residues. V was pared by 4 bases and J by 4 bases, with 16 bases between. Germline V gene lookup returns CDR1 MNHEY and CDR2 SVGAGI. This CDR3 is CASSSRQGQRETQYF. The CDR3 DNA reads as TGTGCCAGCAGTTCCAGGCAGGGCCAAAGAGAGACCCAGTACTTC.

Sample share makes this clonotype medium-sized. The CDR3 spells CASSPVPGASSTGELFF. The DNA for the CDR3 is TGTGCCAGCAGTCCGGTACCAGGGGCTAGTAGCACCGGGGAGCTGTTTTTT. The chain uses TRBV7-6 and TRBJ2-2, with D possibly matching TRBD1 (6 bases). The germline gives CDR1 SGHVS, CDR2 FNYEAQ. The CDR3 has 17 amino acids. Trimming took 6 bases from V and 4 from J, leaving 21 bases between them.

J is TRBJ2-1 and V is TRBV25-1, with 11 bases fitting TRBD2. The CDR3 runs 18 residues. Germline V gene data show CDR1 as MGHDK and CDR2 as SYGVNS. Trimming took 4 bases from V and 0 from J; bases not matched to a gene: 8. CDR3 nucleotide sequence: TGTGCCAGCAGTGGACCCACTAGCGGGAGCTTCTCCTACAATGAGCAGTTCTTC. Translating gives CASSGPTSGSFSYNEQFF.

This clonotype was detected a few times. The chain recombines TRBV20-1 with TRBJ2-5; no clear D. CDR1 is DFQATT and CDR2 is SNEGSKA in the germline V gene (reference sequence). Trimming cost V 0 bases and J 11 bases, with 19 bases left between them. This CDR3 contains 14 residues. This CDR3 reads CSAREPTPRSAQYF. The CDR3 DNA is TGCAGTGCTAGAGAACCCACCCCAAGAAGTGCGCAGTACTTC.

This clonotype was recorded at least ten times. The chain has TRBV7-9 and TRBJ2-1; 9 bases fit TRBD1. CDR1 and CDR2 (germline): SEHNR, FQNEAQ (reference sequence). The length of the CDR3 is 13 residues. V lost 3 bases, J lost 6 bases, and 0 bases stayed unmatched. The CDR3 nucleotides are TGTGCCAGCAGCTTGACAGGGGGCAATGAGCAGTTCTTC. Amino acids: CASSLTGGNEQFF.

This clonotype came up many times. This chain links TRBV11-1 with TRBJ1-5, with D uncertain. The CDR3 loop spans 13 amino acids. Trimming pared 2 bases from V and 3 bases from J, leaving 5 bases between. CDR1 is SGHAT, CDR2 FQDESV, per germline (reference sequence). CDR3 sequence (DNA): TGTGCCAGCAGCTTACTTGCCAATCAGCCCCAGCATTTT. It yields the protein CASSLLANQPQHF.

The chain links TRBV29-1 to TRBJ1-2; D not resolved. Trimming left V 4 bases short and J 7 bases short, with 10 bases between. This CDR3 is built from 11 residues. Germline CDR1 reads SQVTM; CDR2 reads ANQGSEA. The CDR3 sequence is CSVGVRPGYTF. The CDR3 DNA is TGCAGCGTTGGGGTCCGCCCTGGCTACACCTTC.

The table lists this clonotype with a few counts. This chain uses TRBV5-1 with TRBJ2-3; D may correspond to TRBD1 or TRBD2 (5 bases each). Deletions cut 0 bases from V and 0 bases from J, with 8 bases between. CDR1 and CDR2 (germline): SGHRS, YFSETQ. The CDR3 consists of 15 residues. DNA for the CDR3: TGCGCCAGCAGCTTGGACGGGGCGAGCACAGATACGCAGTATTTT. It codes for CASSLDGASTDTQYF.

The chain joins TRBV5-8 to TRBJ1-4; no firm D call. Trimming shortened V by 1 base and J by 15 bases, and 7 bases separated the two germline ends. This CDR3 region has 10 residues. The germline V gene has CDR1 SGHTS and CDR2 YDEGEE. The CDR3 nucleotides read TGTGCCAGCAGCTTGCCCGGCGTGTTTTTT. This codes for CASSLPGVFF.